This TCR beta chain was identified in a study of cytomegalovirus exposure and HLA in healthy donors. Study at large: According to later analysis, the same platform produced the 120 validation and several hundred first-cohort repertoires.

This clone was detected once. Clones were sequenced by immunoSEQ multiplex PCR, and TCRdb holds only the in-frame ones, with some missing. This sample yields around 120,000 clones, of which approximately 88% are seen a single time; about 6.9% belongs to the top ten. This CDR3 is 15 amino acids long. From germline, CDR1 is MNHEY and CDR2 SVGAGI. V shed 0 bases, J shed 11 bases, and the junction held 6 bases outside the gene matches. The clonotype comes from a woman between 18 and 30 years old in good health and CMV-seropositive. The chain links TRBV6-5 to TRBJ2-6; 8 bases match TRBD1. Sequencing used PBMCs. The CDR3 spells CASSYSTRGLDVLTF. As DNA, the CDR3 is TGTGCCAGCAGTTACTCTACCAGGGGGCTCGACGTCCTGACTTTC.